This T cell receptor (beta chain) comes out of a study of blood T cell repertoires in COVID-19. Study background: COVID-19 samples from acute and convalescent phases originated in the United States, Italy and Spain. T cells, B-cell-depleted T cells, or PBMCs supplied cDNA or gDNA.

Per the study methods: Reference gene primers were amplified, and this amplification served to estimate nucleated cell counts. Sequencing was performed with immunoSEQ multiplex PCR; in TCRdb, only in-frame clones are kept and a portion is missing. V and J calls and clone size are given by that table; D and trimming were obtained from the DNA. The profile shows about 340,000 clones, approximately 89% of them singletons. Germline values: CDR1 GTSNPN, CDR2 SVGIG (reference sequence). This CDR3 spans 15 amino acids. Trimming removed 5 bases at V and 7 bases at J, with 23 bases between. The chain is built from TRBV30 and TRBJ1-2; D possibly corresponds to TRBD1 (5 bases). The clonotype comes from a woman under 30 who had recovered from COVID-19. The sequenced material came from peripheral blood. The CDR3: CAWVSRAGPGGGYTF. CDR3 sequence (DNA): TGTGCCTGGGTTTCGCGGGCAGGGCCGGGGGGTGGCTACACCTTC.